The 25 T cell receptor beta chains below were found in one sample sequenced in a study of blood T cells in healthy people across ages. A second PCR, run for roughly 7 to 11 cycles, used a sample-barcoded 5' primer plus a J-beta primer mix. Via MiXCR, TCRdb re-called the 5' RACE reads, giving one row per CDR3 protein. Among around 580,000 distinct CDR3 sequences, 45% to 55% were seen once, and the ten largest hold approximately 25%. Input material: blood. The receptor source for this set is a man at least 80 years old in good health.

This clonotype turned up a few times. The V gene is TRBV28, the J gene TRBJ2-7, with D possibly being TRBD2 (5 bases). Germline CDR1 and CDR2: MDHEN and SYDVKM. This CDR3 is built from 13 residues. V lost 3 bases and J 5 bases, leaving 11 bases between the germline ends. The chain's CDR3 is CASSFVNGNEQYF. In nucleotides, the CDR3 is TGTGCCAGCAGTTTCGTTAACGGGAACGAGCAGTACTTC.

This clonotype has more than one count but fewer than ten. This chain joins TRBV29-1 and TRBJ2-7, with D possibly matching TRBD1 (6 bases). The V gene's germline CDR1 is SQVTM and CDR2 ANQGSEA. The CDR3 runs 13 residues. V lost 6 bases, J lost 6 bases, and 18 bases lay in between. This CDR3 reads CSVGLDRYSEQYF. The CDR3 DNA sequence: TGCAGCGTCGGGTTGGACAGATACAGCGAGCAGTACTTC.

The chain employs TRBV5-1 and TRBJ2-3; TRBD2 is a possible D gene (5 bases). Trimming stripped 0 bases from V and 0 bases from J, with 14 bases between. The CDR3 has 17 amino acids. CDR1 and CDR2 from the germline V gene are SGHRS and YFSETQ. The chain's CDR3 is CASSLVPFRGSTDTQYF. In nucleotides, the CDR3 is TGCGCCAGCAGCTTGGTCCCCTTTCGGGGTAGCACAGATACGCAGTATTTT.

V is TRBV5-1 and J is TRBJ2-5; TRBD2 might be the D (5 bases). Germline CDR1 SGHRS, CDR2 YFSETQ. The CDR3 length is 17 residues. The V end was cut by 4 bases, the J end by 2 bases, with 21 bases between. CDR3 DNA: TGCGCCAGCAGCCCCTCCCTGGGAGCGGCGGCTCAAGAGACCCAGTACTTC. Protein sequence: CASSPSLGAAAQETQYF.

The chain recombines TRBV3-1 with TRBJ2-7; D call uncertain. CDR1 is LGHDT, CDR2 YNNKEL, per germline (reference sequence). V was cut by 0 bases and J by 6 bases, with 6 bases left in between. The CDR3 loop spans 12 amino acids. The CDR3 loop reads CASSQEVGEQYF. The CDR3 region has the DNA TGTGCCAGCAGCCAAGAGGTTGGCGAGCAGTACTTC.

The chain uses TRBV7-9 and TRBJ1-5, with D perhaps TRBD1 (5 bases). Deletions cut 5 bases from V and 3 bases from J, with 14 bases between. The CDR3 contains 15 residues. Per the germline V gene, CDR1 is SEHNR and CDR2 is FQNEAQ (reference sequence). The CDR3 nucleotides are TGTGCCAGCAGCGCCGGGGGGGGGACCAATCAGCCCCAGCATTTT. It codes for CASSAGGGTNQPQHF.

The rearrangement uses TRBV7-2 and TRBJ2-5, with 7 positions matching TRBD1. Germline V gene data show CDR1 as SGHTA and CDR2 as FQGNSA. Losses at the gene ends were 1 base for V and 6 bases for J; bases not matched to a gene: 5. The CDR3 has 14 amino acids. CDR3 in DNA: TGTGCCAGCAGCTTAGTCCAGGGACAGAAGACCCAGTACTTC. Translating it yields CASSLVQGQKTQYF. The variable domain in full, completed from reference TRBV7-2 and TRBJ2-5, reads GAGVSQSPSNKVTEKGKDVELRCDPISGHTALYWYRQSLGQGLEFLIYFQGNSAPDKSGLPSDRFSAERTGGSVSTLTIQRTQQEDSAVYLCASSLVQGQKTQYFGPGTRLLVL.

The V gene is TRBV28, the J gene TRBJ2-7, with TRBD2 as a possible D gene (6 bases). CDR3 length: 14 amino acids. The V end was cut by 6 bases, the J end by 2 bases, with 14 bases between. Germline V gene sequence: CDR1 MDHEN, CDR2 SYDVKM. As DNA, the CDR3 is TGTGCCAGCAGGGGGTCCGGGGGTACCTACGAGCAGTACTTC. This encodes CASRGSGGTYEQYF.

V gene TRBV5-1 combines with J gene TRBJ2-5; D is perhaps TRBD1 or TRBD2 (6 bases each). The DNA matches TRBJ2-7 better at its end, which makes the J call doubtful. The CDR3 extends over 16 amino acids. Germline V gives CDR1 SGHRS, CDR2 YFSETQ. The CDR3 bases are TGCGCCAGCAGCTTGGAATGGGGGGCGAAATCGGGCGAGCAGTACTTC. It translates to CASSLEWGAKSGEQYF.

The chain has TRBV11-2 and TRBJ2-3; D is possibly TRBD2 (6 bases). Germline CDR1 reads SGHAT; CDR2 reads FQNNGV. This CDR3 contains 18 residues. Trimming removed 0 bases from V and 7 bases from J, with 23 bases in between. CDR3 bases: TGTGCCAGCAGCTTAGATCCGGGCAGCGGGCGCTCCGCGAATACGCAGTATTTT. As protein: CASSLDPGSGRSANTQYF.

The V and J genes are TRBV2 and TRBJ1-1, with a tentative D call TRBD1 (5 bases). This CDR3 has 15 residues. Trimming stripped 3 bases from V and 3 bases from J, with 14 bases between. CDR1 SNHLY and CDR2 FYNNEI come from the germline V gene. DNA for the CDR3: TGTGCCAGCAGTGAGGGGACCGGTGGGTACACTGAAGCTTTCTTT. Its protein product is CASSEGTGGYTEAFF. Complete variable domain (other parts from reference TRBV2 and TRBJ1-1): EPEVTQTPSHQVTQMGQEVILRCVPISNHLYFYWYRQILGQKVEFLVSFYNNEISEKSEIFDDQFSVERPDGSNFTLKIRSTKLEDSAMYFCASSEGTGGYTEAFFGQGTRLTVV.

This clonotype was seen more than once but under ten times. For the CDR3, the DNA is TGTGCCAGCAGCTTAAGCAGGGGCGGCTCCTACGAGCAGTACTTC. Residues: CASSLSRGGSYEQYF. This chain uses TRBV7-9 with TRBJ2-7; maybe TRBD1 (6 bases). Germline CDR1 is SEHNR and CDR2 is FQNEAQ (reference sequence). CDR3 size: 15 residues. The germline V and J ends were trimmed by 2 bases and 0 bases, with 11 bases remaining between them.

V usage is TRBV7-2 and J usage is TRBJ1-2, with TRBD1 as a possible D gene (5 bases). V was pared by 5 bases and J by 13 bases, with 14 bases between. CDR1 SGHTA and CDR2 FQGNSA come from the germline V gene. The length of the CDR3 is 11 residues. CDR3 loop: CASSSRDGPTF. The CDR3 DNA follows: TGTGCCAGCAGCAGCCGGGACGGCCCCACCTTC.

V usage is TRBV5-1 and J usage is TRBJ2-3; 7 bases are shared with TRBD1. CDR1 is SGHRS, CDR2 YFSETQ, per germline. The J segment lost 3 bases and the V segment lost 3 bases, leaving 4 bases of the junction unmatched. This CDR3 is built from 14 residues. The CDR3 loop is CASSSDRTTDTQYF. The DNA of the CDR3 is TGCGCCAGCAGCTCGGACAGGACTACAGATACGCAGTATTTT. Full variable domain (outside the CDR3, taken from reference TRBV5-1 and TRBJ2-3): KAGVTQTPRYLIKTRGQQVTLSCSPISGHRSVSWYQQTPGQGLQFLFEYFSETQRNKGNFPGRFSGRQFSNSRSEMNVSTLELGDSALYLCASSSDRTTDTQYFGPGTRLTVL.

The V gene is TRBV5-1, the J gene TRBJ2-7, with 8 bases identical to TRBD1. The V segment lost 2 bases and the J segment 2 bases; nucleotides outside the gene matches: 3. The CDR3 has 14 residues. The germline CDR1 and CDR2 sequences are SGHRS and YFSETQ. The DNA for the CDR3 is TGCGCCAGCAGCTTTACAGGGGGGACCTACGAGCAGTACTTC. This encodes CASSFTGGTYEQYF.

This clonotype was counted a few times. V gene TRBV3-1 combines with J gene TRBJ2-3, with D tentatively TRBD2 (5 bases). V dropped 5 bases and J dropped 2 bases, with 11 bases sitting between them. This CDR3 has 14 amino acids. Germline V gene sequence: CDR1 LGHDT, CDR2 YNNKEL (reference sequence). As DNA, the CDR3 is TGTGCCAGCAGCAGGAGCGGAAACACAGATACGCAGTATTTT. As protein: CASSRSGNTDTQYF.

About this clonotype: One end of the junction varies from germline; a read error may be responsible. V gene TRBV7-3 combines with J gene TRBJ2-3, with 15 bases matching TRBD2. Germline assignment: CDR1 SGHTA and CDR2 FQGTGA. The CDR3 sequence is 18 residues long. In DNA, the CDR3 is TGTACCAGCAGCCCCGGACTAGCGGGGGGGCCGGTAGCAGATACGCAGTATTTT. It is translated as CTSSPGLAGGPVADTQYF. Full variable domain (remainder filled in from reference TRBV7-3 and TRBJ2-3): GAGVSQTPSNKVTEKGKYVELRCDPISGHTALYWYRQSLGQGPEFLIYFQGTGAADDSGLPNDRFFAVRPEGSVSTLKIQRTERGDSAVYLCTSSPGLAGGPVADTQYFGPGTRLTVL.

Only one count was recorded for this clonotype. A clone one base away is much larger, so this may be a read error. CDR3 amino acids: CASRPPGGASYNEQFF. In nucleotides, the CDR3 is TGTGCCAGCAGGCCCCCCGGGGGGGCCTCCTACAATGAGCAGTTCTTC. The chain combines TRBV6-2 or TRBV6-3 with TRBJ2-1, with 8 bases that match TRBD2. V was pared by 6 bases and J by 0 bases, with 7 bases of the junction left unmatched. There are 16 residues in the CDR3. Germline CDR1 reads MNHEY; CDR2 reads SVGEGT.

This clonotype was detected only a few times. This rearrangement joins TRBV20-1 to TRBJ1-2; 7 positions agree with TRBD1. Unmatched junction bases numbered 7, after V lost 0 bases and J lost 3 bases. Germline V gene sequence: CDR1 DFQATT, CDR2 SNEGSKA (reference sequence). The CDR3 length is 15 residues. CDR3 region: CSARDPFRGHYGYTF. For the CDR3, the DNA is TGCAGTGCTAGAGACCCATTTAGGGGGCACTATGGCTACACCTTC.

The chain is built from TRBV7-9 and TRBJ1-4; D is unclear. This CDR3 is 11 amino acids long. Germline loops: CDR1 SEHNR, CDR2 FQNEAQ (reference sequence). The V and J ends lost 3 bases and 11 bases respectively, with 7 bases between them. CDR3 DNA sequence: TGTGCCAGCAGCTTGCAGGACAAACTGTTTTTT. It is translated as CASSLQDKLFF.

V gene TRBV28 combines with J gene TRBJ2-1; no reliable D call. V was clipped by 8 bases and J by 9 bases, with 17 bases between them. CDR1 MDHEN and CDR2 SYDVKM come from the germline V gene. This CDR3 is built from 13 residues. The CDR3 sequence: CASQGFGISEQFF. CDR3 in DNA: TGTGCCAGCCAAGGCTTTGGGATTAGTGAGCAGTTCTTC.

This clonotype was counted only a few times. V and J are TRBV20-1 and TRBJ2-1; D is possibly TRBD2 (5 bases). Deletions cut 4 bases from V and 0 bases from J, with 10 bases between. Germline V gene data show CDR1 as DFQATT and CDR2 as SNEGSKA (reference sequence). The CDR3 runs 14 residues. The CDR3 is CSATGVSSYNEQFF. The CDR3 DNA sequence: TGCAGTGCTACCGGGGTGAGCTCCTACAATGAGCAGTTCTTC.

The chain employs TRBV20-1 and TRBJ2-3, with D uncertain. The V gene's germline CDR1 is DFQATT and CDR2 SNEGSKA (reference sequence). V was trimmed by 0 bases and J by 2 bases, leaving 9 bases between them. The length of the CDR3 is 14 residues. CDR3 loop: CSAREVSNTDTQYF. CDR3 in DNA: TGCAGTGCTAGAGAGGTCTCTAACACAGATACGCAGTATTTT.

J is TRBJ1-5 and V is TRBV10-2; TRBD1 aligns across 10 bases. This CDR3 is built from 15 residues. Germline V lookup: CDR1 WSHSY, CDR2 SAAADI. With V trimmed by 5 bases and J by 4 bases, 5 bases remained unmatched. The CDR3 DNA sequence: TGCGCCAGCAGTTCGACAGGGGGCGCGAATCAGCCCCAGCATTTT. This gives the protein CASSSTGGANQPQHF.

CDR3 amino acids: CASSLEAEITDTQYF. As DNA, the CDR3 is TGTGCCAGCAGCTTGGAGGCGGAGATTACAGATACGCAGTATTTT. V usage is TRBV5-4 and J usage is TRBJ2-3; D unclear. The germline V gene has CDR1 SGHNT and CDR2 YYREEE (reference sequence). Trimming removed 0 bases from V and 3 bases from J, with 11 bases in between. The CDR3 spans 15 residues.